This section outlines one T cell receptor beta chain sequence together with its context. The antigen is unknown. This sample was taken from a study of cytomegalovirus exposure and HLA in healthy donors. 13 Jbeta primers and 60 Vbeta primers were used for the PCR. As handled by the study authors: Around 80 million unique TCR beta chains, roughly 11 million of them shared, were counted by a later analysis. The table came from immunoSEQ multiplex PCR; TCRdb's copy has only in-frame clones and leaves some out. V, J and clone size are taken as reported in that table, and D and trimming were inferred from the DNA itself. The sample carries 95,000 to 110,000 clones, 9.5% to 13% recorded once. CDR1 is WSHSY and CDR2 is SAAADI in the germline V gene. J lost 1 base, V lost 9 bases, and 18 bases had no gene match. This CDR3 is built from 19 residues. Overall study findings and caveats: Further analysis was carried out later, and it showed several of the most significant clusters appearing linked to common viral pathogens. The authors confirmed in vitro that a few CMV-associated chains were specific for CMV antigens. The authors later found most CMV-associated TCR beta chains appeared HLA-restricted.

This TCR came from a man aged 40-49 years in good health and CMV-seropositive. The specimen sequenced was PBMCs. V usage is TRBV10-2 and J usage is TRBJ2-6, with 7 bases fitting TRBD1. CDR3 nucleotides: TGCGCCAGTAAAAAGAGCTCCGAGACAGGGTATTCTGGGGCCAACGTCCTGACTTTC. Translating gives CASKKSSETGYSGANVLTF.